Below, 5 T cell receptor beta chains from the same sample are listed, as sequenced in a study of early T cells in non-severe SARS-CoV-2 infection. From the 5' RACE reads, TCRdb called clonotypes with MiXCR, one entry per CDR3 protein. The data hold 75,000 to 100,000 distinct CDR3 sequences, with 16% observed a single time. Sample: whole blood. The source is an adult who was a healthcare worker with PCR-confirmed SARS-CoV-2 infection or an uninfected control (not recorded which).

This clonotype has a handful of counts. The chain is built from TRBV7-9 and TRBJ1-4; D gene ambiguous. Germline lookup yields CDR1 SEHNR and CDR2 FQNEAQ (reference sequence). V dropped 5 bases and J dropped 4 bases, with 11 bases sitting between them. This CDR3 has 14 residues. The CDR3 DNA reads as TGTGCCAGCAGCCAGCGGCTGATTAATGAAAAACTGTTTTTT. This sequence encodes CASSQRLINEKLFF.

This clonotype was counted only a few times. This chain uses TRBV12-2 with TRBJ2-1; the table's D gene call, TRBD2, was not cross checked with the DNA. TRBV12-2 is deemed a pseudogene. There are 13 residues in the CDR3. In DNA form, the CDR3 reads TGTGCAAGTCGCTCCGGGACTACCAATGAGCAGTTCTTC. Its protein is CASRSGTTNEQFF.

This clonotype was recorded at least ten times. The chain has TRBV4-1 and TRBJ2-5, with TRBD1 identical over 7 bases. CDR3 length equals 16 residues. The V and J ends lost 4 bases and 5 bases, in that order; junction bases with no gene match: 13. Germline CDR1 is MGHRA and CDR2 is YSYEKL. The CDR3 here is CASSLWTGSGVETQYF. DNA for the CDR3: TGCGCCAGCAGCCTCTGGACAGGATCCGGGGTGGAGACCCAGTACTTC.

This clonotype was seen a handful of times. The chain has TRBV18 and TRBJ1-1; D may be TRBD1 (6 bases). There are 14 residues in the CDR3. Trimming left V 5 bases short and J 6 bases short, with 16 bases between. The germline V gene encodes CDR1 KGHSH and CDR2 LQKENI. The CDR3 is CASSISTGVSEAFF. The CDR3, as DNA: TGTGCCAGCTCAATATCGACAGGAGTATCTGAAGCTTTCTTT.

This clonotype occurred a few times. The chain carries TRBV27 and TRBJ2-2, with D hard to call. Germline CDR1 and CDR2: MNHEY and SMNVEV (reference sequence). Trimming cost V 2 bases and J 2 bases, with 9 bases left between them. The CDR3 has 15 amino acids. CDR3 residues: CASSLRQDNTGELFF. CDR3 DNA: TGTGCCAGCAGTTTAAGGCAGGACAACACCGGGGAGCTGTTTTTT.